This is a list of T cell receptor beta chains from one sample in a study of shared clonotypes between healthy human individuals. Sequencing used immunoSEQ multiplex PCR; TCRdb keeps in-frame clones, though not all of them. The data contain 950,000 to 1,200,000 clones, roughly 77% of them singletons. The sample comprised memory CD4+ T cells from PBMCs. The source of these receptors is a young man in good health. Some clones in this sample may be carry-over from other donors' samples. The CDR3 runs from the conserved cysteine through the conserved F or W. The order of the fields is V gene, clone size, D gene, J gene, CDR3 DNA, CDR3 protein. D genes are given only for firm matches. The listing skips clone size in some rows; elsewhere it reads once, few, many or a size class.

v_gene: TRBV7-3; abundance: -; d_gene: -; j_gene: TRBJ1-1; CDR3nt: TGTGCCAGCAGCTCCCTTGCGGGGGGGACAGAAGCTTTCTTT; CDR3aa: CASSSLAGGTEAFF
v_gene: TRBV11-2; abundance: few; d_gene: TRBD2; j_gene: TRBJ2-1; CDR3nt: TGTGCCAGCAGCTTAGGTCTAAAGATTAGCGGGAGGAATTACAATGAGCAGTTCTTC; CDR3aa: CASSLGLKISGRNYNEQFF
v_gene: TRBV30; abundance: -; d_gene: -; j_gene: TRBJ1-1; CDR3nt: TGTGCCTGGGGAATGGGCAGGAACACTGAAGCTTTCTTT; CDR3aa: CAWGMGRNTEAFF
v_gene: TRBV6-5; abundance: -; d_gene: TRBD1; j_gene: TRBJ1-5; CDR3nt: TGTGCCAGCAGGGCACAGGGGAATCAGCCCCAGCATTTT; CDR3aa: CASRAQGNQPQHF
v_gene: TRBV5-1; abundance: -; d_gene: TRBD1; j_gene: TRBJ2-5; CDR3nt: TGCGCCAGTCGGCGACAGGGACAAGAAGAGACCCAGTACTTC; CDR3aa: CASRRQGQEETQYF
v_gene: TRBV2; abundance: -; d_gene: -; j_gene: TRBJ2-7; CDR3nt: TGTGCCAGCAGTGCTCAGGTCTACGAGCAGTACTTC; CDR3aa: CASSAQVYEQYF
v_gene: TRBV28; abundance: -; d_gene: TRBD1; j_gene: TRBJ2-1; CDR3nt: TGTGCCAGCACCTCGAGTGGGGGACAGGGCTACAATGAGCAGTTCTTC; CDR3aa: CASTSSGGQGYNEQFF
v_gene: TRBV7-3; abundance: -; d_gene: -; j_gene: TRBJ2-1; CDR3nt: TGTGCCAGCAGCTTAATAGGGAACGGTGAGCAGTTCTTC; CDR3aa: CASSLIGNGEQFF
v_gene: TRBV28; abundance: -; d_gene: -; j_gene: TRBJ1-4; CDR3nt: TGTGCCAGCAGTGGTGGAGGGGCAACTAATGAAAAACTGTTTTTT; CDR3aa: CASSGGGATNEKLFF
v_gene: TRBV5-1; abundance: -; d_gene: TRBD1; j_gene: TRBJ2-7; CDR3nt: TGCGCCAGCAGCCCGCCGACAGGGGCTGGGGGGCAGTACTTC; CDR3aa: CASSPPTGAGGQYF
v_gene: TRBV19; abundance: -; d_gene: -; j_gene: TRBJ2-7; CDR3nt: TGTGCCAGTAGTTTACGTAAGCAAAGCTCCTACGAGCAGTACTTC; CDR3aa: CASSLRKQSSYEQYF
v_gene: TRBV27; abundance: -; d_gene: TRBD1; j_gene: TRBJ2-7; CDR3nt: TGTGCCAGCGCTAAGAGGGACAGTTTCAGCTCCTACGAGCAGTACTTC; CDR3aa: CASAKRDSFSSYEQYF
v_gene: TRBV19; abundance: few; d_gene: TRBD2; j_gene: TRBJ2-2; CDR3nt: TGTGCCAGTACCTCCGGGACTAGCCACACCGGGGAGCTGTTTTTT; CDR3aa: CASTSGTSHTGELFF
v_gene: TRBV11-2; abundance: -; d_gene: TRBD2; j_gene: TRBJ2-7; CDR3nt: TGTGCCAGCAGCTTAGTCTCCGCGGGGGCCTACGAGCAGTACTTC; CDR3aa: CASSLVSAGAYEQYF
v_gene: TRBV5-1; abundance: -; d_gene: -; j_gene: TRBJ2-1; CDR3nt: TGCGCCAGCAGCTGGGAGACAGCTTACAATGAGCAGTTCTTC; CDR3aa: CASSWETAYNEQFF
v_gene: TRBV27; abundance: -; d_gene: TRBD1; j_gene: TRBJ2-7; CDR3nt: TGTGCCAGTCGTCCGGGACAGGGGGCCGCCGAGCAGTACTTC; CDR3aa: CASRPGQGAAEQYF
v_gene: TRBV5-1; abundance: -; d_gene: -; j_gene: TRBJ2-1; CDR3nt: TGCGCCAGCAACGCGGAGGGGATAGCGGTCACCGGCGGGTTTGAGCAGTTCTTC; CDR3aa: CASNAEGIAVTGGFEQFF
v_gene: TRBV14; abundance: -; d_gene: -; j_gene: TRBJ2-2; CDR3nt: TGTGCCAGCAGACCCTCGGGGGCAGACACCGGGGAGCTGTTTTTT; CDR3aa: CASRPSGADTGELFF
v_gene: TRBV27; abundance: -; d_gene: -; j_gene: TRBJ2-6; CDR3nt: TGTGCCAGCAGTTTAAGGCTCGGGGGCCAGTCCAACGTCCTGACTTTC; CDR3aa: CASSLRLGGQSNVLTF
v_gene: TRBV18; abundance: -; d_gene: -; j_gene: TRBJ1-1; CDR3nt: TGTGCCAGCTCACCGTCCGTGAACACTGAAGCTTTCTTT; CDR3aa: CASSPSVNTEAFF
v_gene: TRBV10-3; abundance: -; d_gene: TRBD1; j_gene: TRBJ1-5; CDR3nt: TGTGCCATCAGTGAACAGGGGAACAATCAGCCCCAGCATTTT; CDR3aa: CAISEQGNNQPQHF
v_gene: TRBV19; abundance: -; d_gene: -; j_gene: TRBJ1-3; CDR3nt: TGTGCCAGTAGTATAAGGGGACGGCCGCTCCTCTCTGGAAACACCATATATTTT; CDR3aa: CASSIRGRPLLSGNTIYF
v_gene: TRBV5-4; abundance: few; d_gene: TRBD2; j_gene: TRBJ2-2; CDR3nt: TGTGCCAGCAGCTCCGCTAGCGGGAGTCCCGGCACCGGGGAGCTGTTTTTT; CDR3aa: CASSSASGSPGTGELFF
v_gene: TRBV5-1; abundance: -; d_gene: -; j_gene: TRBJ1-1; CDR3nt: TGCGCCAGCAGCTTGACGGGACCGAGGAACACTGAAGCTTTCTTT; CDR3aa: CASSLTGPRNTEAFF
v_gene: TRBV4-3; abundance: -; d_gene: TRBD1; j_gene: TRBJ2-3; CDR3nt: TGCGCCAGCAGTTTAGACAGGGGAGATACGCAGTATTTT; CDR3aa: CASSLDRGDTQYF
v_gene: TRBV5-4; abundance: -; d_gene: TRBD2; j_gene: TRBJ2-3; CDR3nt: TGTGCCAGCAGCTTGGGTCAGCGGGGCAGGACAGATACGCAGTATTTT; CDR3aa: CASSLGQRGRTDTQYF
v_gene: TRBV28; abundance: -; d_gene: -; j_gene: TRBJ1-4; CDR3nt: TGTGCCAGCAGCTCCTCGTCTCCTGGGGAAAAACTGTTTTTT; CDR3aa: CASSSSSPGEKLFF
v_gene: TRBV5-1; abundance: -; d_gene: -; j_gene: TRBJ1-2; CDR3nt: TGCGCCAGCAGGTTGGGGGGTGGAACTAACTATGGCTACACCTTC; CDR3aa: CASRLGGGTNYGYTF
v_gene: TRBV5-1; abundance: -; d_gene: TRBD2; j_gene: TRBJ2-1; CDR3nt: TGCGCCAGCAGCTTGCCTAGCGGGGTGTTCGATGAGCAGTTCTTC; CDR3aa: CASSLPSGVFDEQFF
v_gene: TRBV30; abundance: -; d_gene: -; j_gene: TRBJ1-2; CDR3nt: TGTGCCTTGGGCGACAGAAACTATGGCTACACCTTC; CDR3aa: CALGDRNYGYTF
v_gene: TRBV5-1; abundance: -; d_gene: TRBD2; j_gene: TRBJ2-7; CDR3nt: TGCGCCAGCAGCTTGGACATGACTAGCGGTATTTCCTACGAGCAGTACTTC; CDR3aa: CASSLDMTSGISYEQYF
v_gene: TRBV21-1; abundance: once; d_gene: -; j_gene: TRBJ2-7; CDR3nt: TGTGCCAGCAGCAAAGTTTGGGCCCGGACAGGGGGAAGGGGGTCCTACGAGCAGTACTTC; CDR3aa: CASSKVWARTGGRGSYEQYF
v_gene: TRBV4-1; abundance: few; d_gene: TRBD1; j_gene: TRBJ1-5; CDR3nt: TGCGCCAGCAGCCAAGGATTAGCGGGACAGGGTCAGCCCCAGCATTTT; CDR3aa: CASSQGLAGQGQPQHF
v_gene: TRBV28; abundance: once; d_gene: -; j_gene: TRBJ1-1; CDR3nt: TGTGCCAGCAGGATCGGACAAGCGAACACTGAAGCTTTCTTT; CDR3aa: CASRIGQANTEAFF
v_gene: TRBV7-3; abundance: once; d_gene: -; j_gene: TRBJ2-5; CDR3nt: TGTGCCAGCAGCCCACTGGGGAGGGGGCGCCGGGAGACCCAGTACTTC; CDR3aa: CASSPLGRGRRETQYF
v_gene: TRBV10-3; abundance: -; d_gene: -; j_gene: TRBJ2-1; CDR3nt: TGTGCCATCAGTGATCGGAATGGTAATGAGCAGTTCTTC; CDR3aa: CAISDRNGNEQFF
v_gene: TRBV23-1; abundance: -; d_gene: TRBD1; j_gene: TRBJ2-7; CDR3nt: TGCGCCAGCAAGGACAGGGAGTCCTACGAGCAGTACTTC; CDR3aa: CASKDRESYEQYF
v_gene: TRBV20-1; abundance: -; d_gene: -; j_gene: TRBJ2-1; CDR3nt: TGCAGTGCTGGTAGGGATGAGCAGTTCTTC; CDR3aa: CSAGRDEQFF
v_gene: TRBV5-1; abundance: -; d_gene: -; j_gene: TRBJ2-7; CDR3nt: TGCGCCAGCAGCTTGGATCCAAACTCGGGAAGGTTCGAGCAGTACTTC; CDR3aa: CASSLDPNSGRFEQYF
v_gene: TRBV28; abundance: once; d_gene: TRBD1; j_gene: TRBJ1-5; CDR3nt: TGTGCCAGCCATTACACAGGGGGGGGTCAGCCCCAGCATTTT; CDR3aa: CASHYTGGGQPQHF
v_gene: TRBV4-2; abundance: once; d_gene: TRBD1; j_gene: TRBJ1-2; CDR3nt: TGTGCCAGCAGCCAGGTCACCGGGACAGGGGACTATGGCTACACCTTC; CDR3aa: CASSQVTGTGDYGYTF
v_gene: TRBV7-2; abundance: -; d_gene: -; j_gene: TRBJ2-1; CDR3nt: TGTGCCAGCAGCCCTACGAGCTTGGGAGCCGGGGAGCAGTTCTTC; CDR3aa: CASSPTSLGAGEQFF